These T cell receptor beta chains were read from a single sample in a study of T cell responses to AZD1222 COVID-19 vaccine. Clones were sequenced by immunoSEQ multiplex PCR, and TCRdb holds only the in-frame ones, with some missing. The sample shows approximately 150,000 clones, around 91% of them seen only once. The sequenced sample was peripheral blood, obtained on day 0 of AZD1222 vaccination. The receptors here all came from an adult in good health. CDR3s include the opening cysteine and the closing phenylalanine or tryptophan. The order of the fields is J gene, V gene, clone size, D gene, CDR3 DNA, CDR3 protein. D genes are given only for firm matches. Expanded clones get a size class; other rows say once, few or many, or leave the size out.

j_gene: TRBJ2-7
v_gene: TRBV14
abundance: -
d_gene: -
CDR3nt: TGTGCCAGCAGCCCTTCCCCCTACGAGCAGTACTTC
CDR3aa: CASSPSPYEQYF

j_gene: TRBJ2-5
v_gene: TRBV5-1
abundance: -
d_gene: -
CDR3nt: TGCGCCAGCAGCCCTGACAGGGGCGGGGGGACCCAGTACTTC
CDR3aa: CASSPDRGGGTQYF

j_gene: TRBJ1-2
v_gene: TRBV28
abundance: -
d_gene: TRBD1
CDR3nt: TGTGCCAGCAGTTCAGGGGGCGTCGACGGCTACACCTTC
CDR3aa: CASSSGGVDGYTF

j_gene: TRBJ2-6
v_gene: TRBV19
abundance: -
d_gene: TRBD1
CDR3nt: TGTGCCAGTAGTATGGACAGGGTCTTTACTCTGGGGGCCAACGTCCTGACTTTC
CDR3aa: CASSMDRVFTLGANVLTF

j_gene: TRBJ1-2
v_gene: TRBV7-2
abundance: once
d_gene: TRBD1
CDR3nt: TGTGCCAGCAGCAAGTCCCCGGACAGGGAAAGGGTCTATGGCTACACCTTC
CDR3aa: CASSKSPDRERVYGYTF

j_gene: TRBJ1-3
v_gene: TRBV7-8
abundance: -
d_gene: TRBD1
CDR3nt: TGTGCCAGCAGCGCCCCGGGACAGGGAAACACCATATATTTT
CDR3aa: CASSAPGQGNTIYF

j_gene: TRBJ1-1
v_gene: TRBV6-5
abundance: -
d_gene: TRBD1
CDR3nt: TGTGCCAGCAGAGACAGGGACCCGAGTAGCACTGAAGCTTTCTTT
CDR3aa: CASRDRDPSSTEAFF

j_gene: TRBJ1-1
v_gene: TRBV5-1
abundance: -
d_gene: TRBD1
CDR3nt: TGCGCCAGCAGAATCTCAGGGGGCTACACTGAAGCTTTCTTT
CDR3aa: CASRISGGYTEAFF

j_gene: TRBJ1-1
v_gene: TRBV10-3
abundance: -
d_gene: -
CDR3nt: TGTGCCATCAGTCGGGAAGGACCGAACACTGAAGCTTTCTTT
CDR3aa: CAISREGPNTEAFF

j_gene: TRBJ2-3
v_gene: TRBV7-9
abundance: -
d_gene: -
CDR3nt: TGTGCCAGCCGGACCCCAACCACAGATACGCAGTATTTT
CDR3aa: CASRTPTTDTQYF

j_gene: TRBJ1-5
v_gene: TRBV2
abundance: -
d_gene: -
CDR3nt: TGTGCCAGCAGTCACAGGACGGGGCGGGATCAGCCCCAGCATTTT
CDR3aa: CASSHRTGRDQPQHF

j_gene: TRBJ2-1
v_gene: TRBV7-8
abundance: -
d_gene: -
CDR3nt: TGTGCCAGCAGACCAGCTGGGCCAGCGCCGATTATTAACAATGAGCAGTTCTTC
CDR3aa: CASRPAGPAPIINNEQFF

j_gene: TRBJ1-5
v_gene: TRBV12-3/TRBV12-4
abundance: once
d_gene: -
CDR3nt: TGTGCCAGCGGGACAAACGGCAATCAGCCCCAGCATTTT
CDR3aa: CASGTNGNQPQHF

j_gene: TRBJ1-2
v_gene: TRBV29-1
abundance: -
d_gene: -
CDR3nt: TGCAGCGTTGAAACAAACTATGGCTACACCTTC
CDR3aa: CSVETNYGYTF

j_gene: TRBJ2-3
v_gene: TRBV2
abundance: -
d_gene: TRBD2
CDR3nt: TGTGCCAGCGTATTGCGGGGGGGCTCGGGTACAGATACGCAGTATTTT
CDR3aa: CASVLRGGSGTDTQYF

j_gene: TRBJ2-5
v_gene: TRBV9
abundance: -
d_gene: TRBD1
CDR3nt: TGTGCCAGCAGCGTAGAGGGCAGGGGGCGAGGGACCCAGTACTTC
CDR3aa: CASSVEGRGRGTQYF

j_gene: TRBJ1-6
v_gene: TRBV2
abundance: -
d_gene: -
CDR3nt: TGTGCCAGCAGTGCAGAGAACAATAATTCACCCCTCCACTTT
CDR3aa: CASSAENNNSPLHF

j_gene: TRBJ1-1
v_gene: TRBV6-5
abundance: -
d_gene: TRBD1
CDR3nt: TGTGCCAGCAGTCGTCCGACAGGGGGCGGCACTGAAGCTTTCTTT
CDR3aa: CASSRPTGGGTEAFF

j_gene: TRBJ1-1
v_gene: TRBV4-1
abundance: -
d_gene: -
CDR3nt: TGCGCCAGCAGCCAAGGGCCAGGCCAGGGTTACGCTGAAGCTTTCTTT
CDR3aa: CASSQGPGQGYAEAFF

j_gene: TRBJ2-1
v_gene: TRBV10-3
abundance: -
d_gene: TRBD1
CDR3nt: TGTGCCATCGGTTCCGGGACAGGGGGACACAATGAGCAGTTCTTC
CDR3aa: CAIGSGTGGHNEQFF

j_gene: TRBJ2-5
v_gene: TRBV4-1
abundance: -
d_gene: -
CDR3nt: TGCGCCAGCAGCCAAGATAGGTTCCAAGAGACCCAGTACTTC
CDR3aa: CASSQDRFQETQYF

j_gene: TRBJ1-3
v_gene: TRBV2
abundance: -
d_gene: -
CDR3nt: TGTGCCAGCAGTGAAAAGAGCGGCACCATATATTTT
CDR3aa: CASSEKSGTIYF

j_gene: TRBJ2-1
v_gene: TRBV4-1
abundance: -
d_gene: TRBD2
CDR3nt: TGCGCCAGCAGCCAGGCCCAAATAGCGGGGGGATCTGAGCAGTTCTTC
CDR3aa: CASSQAQIAGGSEQFF

j_gene: TRBJ2-4
v_gene: TRBV19
abundance: -
d_gene: -
CDR3nt: TGTGCCAGTAGTATAGACAGGGATTGGGTCAAAAACATTCAGTACTTC
CDR3aa: CASSIDRDWVKNIQYF